The 27 T cell receptor beta chains presented below share a single source sample, sequenced in a study of CD8 T cells in Susac syndrome (dated by TCRdb to the late 2010s). The library was built by means of the immunoSEQ multiplex PCR assay. RNA was extracted using the RNeasy kit, and roughly 0.45 to 1 microgram was reverse transcribed with random hexamers. Starting from the raw public reads, TCRdb applied fastp trimming at Q25, assembled clones with MiXCR and retained in-frame beta chains. Each record represents a unique CDR3 protein, reported with the most common genes and DNA among its rows. A total of approximately 190,000 distinct CDR3 sequences appear in this sample, roughly 92% of them only once. Together, the top ten hold around 0.096% of the sample. Sequencing input: CD4+ T cells from PBMCs. Every receptor here comes from a human donor in good health.

This clonotype appeared a single time. Here the CDR3 DNA reads TGTGCCAGCAGCCGCGGGCCCTTTAGGGAGCAGTACTTC. Translated: CASSRGPFREQYF. The chain links TRBV11-2 to TRBJ2-7, with D possibly TRBD2 on 5 matching bases. CDR3 size: 13 residues. Germline loops: CDR1 SGHAT, CDR2 FQNNGV. With 5 bases removed from V and 7 bases from J, the gap between germline ends came to 15 bases.

The V call is TRBV7-2, the J call TRBJ1-1; D possibly corresponds to TRBD1 (5 bases). V shed 5 bases and J shed 0 bases, with 7 bases lying between them. The CDR3 is 13 amino acids. Germline V gene data show CDR1 as SGHTA and CDR2 as FQGNSA. The CDR3 is CASSVTVNTEAFF. The CDR3 DNA reads as TGTGCCAGCAGCGTGACAGTGAACACTGAAGCTTTCTTT. The full variable domain, in which reference TRBV7-2 and TRBJ1-1 provide the parts outside the CDR3, is GAGVSQSPSNKVTEKGKDVELRCDPISGHTALYWYRQSLGQGLEFLIYFQGNSAPDKSGLPSDRFSAERTGGSVSTLTIQRTQQEDSAVYLCASSVTVNTEAFFGQGTRLTVV.

The gene calls are TRBV19 and TRBJ1-2; D gene ambiguous. The CDR3 is 11 residues long. V was cut by 3 bases and J by 13 bases, with 12 bases left in between. The germline gives CDR1 LNHDA, CDR2 SQIVND (reference sequence). DNA for the CDR3: TGTGCCAGTAGTATCAGCGGCCGGGGCACCTTC. Its translation: CASSISGRGTF.

This CDR3 reads CASSQFQGTGELFF. The CDR3 DNA reads TGCGCCAGCAGCCAATTCCAAGGCACCGGGGAGCTGTTTTTT. The genes are TRBV4-1 and TRBJ2-2; D ambiguous. The V gene lost 2 bases and the J gene lost 4 bases, with 8 bases spanning the gap. The CDR3 spans 14 residues. Germline V gene lookup returns CDR1 MGHRA and CDR2 YSYEKL.

The gene calls are TRBV19 and TRBJ1-5, with a weak D call TRBD1 (5 bases). Germline assignment: CDR1 LNHDA and CDR2 SQIVND (reference sequence). The germline V and J ends were trimmed by 2 bases and 4 bases, with 15 bases remaining between them. CDR3 length: 16 residues. As DNA, the CDR3 is TGTGCCAGTAGTATAATTCCCCGGGGGGATAATCAGCCCCAGCATTTT. Translated: CASSIIPRGDNQPQHF.

This clonotype was recorded only once. V is TRBV3-1 and J is TRBJ1-1, with TRBD1 matching over 7 bases. Germline values: CDR1 LGHDT, CDR2 YNNKEL (reference sequence). The junction had 5 bases not matched to a gene; V was cut back by 7 bases and J by 3 bases. The CDR3 extends over 13 amino acids. The CDR3 here is CASTQGEYTEAFF. The DNA for the CDR3 is TGTGCCAGCACCCAGGGGGAGTACACTGAAGCTTTCTTT.

This chain uses TRBV15 with TRBJ2-7; 10 nucleotides align to TRBD1. Unmatched junction bases numbered 6, after V lost 7 bases and J lost 3 bases. CDR1 is LNHNV and CDR2 is YYDKDF in the germline V gene (reference sequence). The CDR3 is 14 residues long. CDR3 protein: CATTAGTGDYEQYF. In nucleotides, the CDR3 is TGTGCCACCACCGCCGGGACAGGGGACTACGAGCAGTACTTC. Looking up the rest from reference TRBV15 and TRBJ2-7 gives the full variable domain: DAMVIQNPRYQVTQFGKPVTLSCSQTLNHNVMYWYQQKSSQAPKLLFHYYDKDFNNEADTPDNFQSRRPNTSFCFLDIRSPGLGDTAMYLCATTAGTGDYEQYFGPGTRLTVT.

This chain joins TRBV28 and TRBJ1-2; 8 nucleotides align to TRBD1. Trimming cost V 3 bases and J 7 bases; bases outside gene matches: 10. This CDR3 is built from 15 residues. Germline CDR1 and CDR2: MDHEN and SYDVKM. The DNA for the CDR3 is TGTGCCAGCAGTTTCCGGGACAGGCATTACTCTGGCTACACCTTC. This codes for CASSFRDRHYSGYTF.

V gene TRBV7-9 combines with J gene TRBJ1-6; D remains unclear. This CDR3 spans 13 amino acids. The ends were cut back, 4 bases at V and 7 bases at J, with 8 bases in the middle. CDR1 is SEHNR, CDR2 FQNEAQ, per germline (reference sequence). CDR3 coding DNA: TGTGCCAGCAGCTGGGAGTCAAATTCACCCCTCCACTTT. Amino acids: CASSWESNSPLHF. Full variable domain (rest looked up from reference TRBV7-9 and TRBJ1-6): DTGVSQNPRHKITKRGQNVTFRCDPISEHNRLYWYRQTLGQGPEFLTYFQNEAQLEKSRLLSDRFSAERPKGSFSTLEIQRTEQGDSAMYLCASSWESNSPLHFGNGTRLTVT.

The V and J genes are TRBV30 and TRBJ1-2; D is unresolved. The length of the CDR3 is 14 residues. The germline V gene encodes CDR1 GTSNPN and CDR2 SVGIG (reference sequence). Trimming cost V 0 bases and J 6 bases, with 14 bases left between them. This CDR3 reads CAWSVRTGSHGYTF. CDR3 in DNA: TGTGCCTGGAGTGTACGGACTGGGAGCCATGGCTACACCTTC.

This clonotype was recorded only once. V usage is TRBV6-2 or TRBV6-3 and J usage is TRBJ2-7, with D unclear. V gave up 6 bases and J gave up 3 bases, with 9 bases separating them. The CDR3 loop spans 12 amino acids. The germline gives CDR1 MNHEY, CDR2 SVGEGT. The CDR3 is CASSFGYYEQYV. CDR3 nucleotides: TGTGCCAGCAGCTTCGGCTACTACGAGCAGTACGTC.

This clonotype was seen just once. The chain recombines TRBV5-1 with TRBJ1-1; D is unresolved. Germline CDR1 is SGHRS and CDR2 is YFSETQ. The CDR3 is 12 residues long. The V end was cut by 0 bases, the J end by 10 bases, with 10 bases between. The CDR3 is CASSLAQGGAFF. The CDR3 DNA reads as TGCGCCAGCAGCTTGGCCCAAGGAGGAGCTTTCTTT.

The rearrangement links TRBV6-5 to TRBJ2-1; TRBD1 or TRBD2 may be the D gene (5 bases each). The V end was cut by 5 bases, the J end by 14 bases, with 16 bases between. CDR3 length equals 12 residues. Germline CDR1 and CDR2: MNHEY and SVGAGI. The CDR3 is CASSPPWGKKFF. CDR3 nucleotides: TGTGCCAGCAGTCCCCCCTGGGGGAAGAAGTTCTTC.

The gene calls are TRBV6-2 or TRBV6-3 and TRBJ2-2, with a possible D match to TRBD2 (5 bases). From germline, CDR1 is MNHEY and CDR2 SVGEGT. The V and J ends lost 6 bases and 7 bases respectively, with 15 bases between them. The CDR3 length is 14 residues. The CDR3 sequence: CASSLGGSHGELFF. In DNA form, the CDR3 reads TGTGCCAGCAGCCTTGGTGGGAGTCACGGGGAGCTGTTTTTT.

The chain couples TRBV6-1 to TRBJ1-5; the D is unclear. The CDR3 length is 13 residues. The V end was cut by 4 bases, the J end by 3 bases, with 7 bases between. Looked up from germline, CDR1 is MNHNS and CDR2 is SASEGT. This chain's CDR3 is CASSAAPNQPQHF. The DNA of the CDR3 is TGTGCCAGCAGTGCCGCGCCCAATCAGCCCCAGCATTTT.

J is TRBJ2-5 and V is TRBV29-1; the D call may be TRBD1 or TRBD2 (5 bases each). The CDR3 length is 11 residues. CDR1 and CDR2 (germline): SQVTM, ANQGSEA. V was pared by 3 bases and J by 6 bases, with 8 bases between. This chain's CDR3 is CSVDQGQTQYF. CDR3 coding DNA: TGCAGCGTTGATCAGGGACAGACCCAGTACTTC.

The chain uses TRBV3-1 and TRBJ2-7, with TRBD1 as a possible D gene (5 bases). The CDR3 covers 15 residues. The germline gives CDR1 LGHDT, CDR2 YNNKEL (reference sequence). Trimming left V 4 bases short and J 2 bases short, with 15 bases between. The CDR3 loop is CASSPPDGRAYEQYF. CDR3 bases: TGTGCCAGCAGCCCTCCCGATGGCAGGGCCTACGAGCAGTACTTC.

The V gene is TRBV7-9, the J gene TRBJ1-5; possible D gene TRBD1, 6 bases. Trimming stripped 4 bases from V and 8 bases from J, with 9 bases between. The CDR3 is made up of 12 amino acids. CDR1 is SEHNR and CDR2 is FQNEAQ in the germline V gene (reference sequence). The CDR3 DNA reads as TGTGCCAGCAGCTCAAACAGGGAGCCCCAGCATTTT. Its protein is CASSSNREPQHF.

The chain employs TRBV7-9 and TRBJ1-2; TRBD1 matches at 8 bases. J was trimmed by 7 bases and V by 4 bases; bases with no gene match: 5. Germline V gene lookup returns CDR1 SEHNR and CDR2 FQNEAQ (reference sequence). The CDR3 is 13 amino acids. CDR3 protein: CASSSRTGLGYTF. The CDR3 bases are TGTGCCAGCAGCTCCAGGACAGGGCTTGGCTACACCTTC. Variable domain in full (rest from reference TRBV7-9 and TRBJ1-2): DTGVSQNPRHKITKRGQNVTFRCDPISEHNRLYWYRQTLGQGPEFLTYFQNEAQLEKSRLLSDRFSAERPKGSFSTLEIQRTEQGDSAMYLCASSSRTGLGYTFGSGTRLTVV.

This clonotype was detected a few times. This chain uses TRBV7-2 with TRBJ1-2; D is unresolved. V was clipped by 2 bases and J by 3 bases, with 7 bases between them. CDR3 size: 13 residues. CDR1 is SGHTA and CDR2 is FQGNSA in the germline V gene. The CDR3 DNA is TGTGCCAGCAGCTTAAGTCGAGACTATGGCTACACCTTC. This encodes CASSLSRDYGYTF.

A single count supports this clonotype. The rearrangement links TRBV9 to TRBJ2-2, with D maybe TRBD2 (6 bases). Trimming left V 7 bases short and J 1 base short, with 14 bases between. Germline V lookup: CDR1 SGDLS, CDR2 YYNGEE. The CDR3 sequence is 15 residues long. The CDR3 coding sequence is TGTGCCAGCGAAAGGAGGGGCTTGAACACCGGGGAGCTGTTTTTT. This codes for CASERRGLNTGELFF. Variable domain in full (rest from reference TRBV9 and TRBJ2-2): DSGVTQTPKHLITATGQRVTLRCSPRSGDLSVYWYQQSLDQGLQFLIQYYNGEERAKGNILERFSAQQFPDLHSELNLSSLELGDSALYFCASERRGLNTGELFFGEGSRLTVL.

This rearrangement joins TRBV15 to TRBJ1-2; D gene unclear. The length of the CDR3 is 14 residues. CDR1 LNHNV and CDR2 YYDKDF come from the germline V gene (reference sequence). V was trimmed by 0 bases and J by 2 bases, leaving 7 bases between them. The CDR3 region is CATSREGSNYGYTF. Written as DNA, the CDR3 is TGTGCCACCAGCAGAGAGGGCAGCAACTATGGCTACACCTTC.

V and J are TRBV15 and TRBJ1-2; 11 bases map to TRBD1. V was pared by 0 bases and J by 5 bases, with 8 bases of the junction left unmatched. The germline gives CDR1 LNHNV, CDR2 YYDKDF (reference sequence). The CDR3 has 17 amino acids. CDR3 DNA sequence: TGTGCCACCAGCAGAGATAAGGGGACAGGGGGTGGGTATGGCTACACCTTC. It translates to CATSRDKGTGGGYGYTF.

The chain couples TRBV20-1 to TRBJ2-5, with 7 positions matching TRBD2. With 4 bases clipped from V and 2 bases from J, the junction kept 13 bases outside the gene matches. The length of the CDR3 is 16 residues. Germline CDR1 DFQATT, CDR2 SNEGSKA (reference sequence). The CDR3 nucleotides read TGCAGTGCTACCTACGCGGCGGGGGTTCCACAAGAGACCCAGTACTTC. Its protein product is CSATYAAGVPQETQYF.

CDR3 DNA: TGTGCCAGCAGCTTGGGACTAGCTGTGGAGACCCAGTACTTC. Protein product: CASSLGLAVETQYF. The V and J genes are TRBV5-6 and TRBJ2-5, with 7 bases fitting TRBD2. The CDR3 length is 14 residues. J was trimmed by 5 bases and V by 0 bases; bases with no gene match: 4. The germline CDR1 and CDR2 sequences are SGHDT and YYEEEE.

V usage is TRBV4-3 and J usage is TRBJ2-1, with D perhaps matching TRBD2 (5 bases). The germline CDR1 and CDR2 sequences are LGHNA and YSLEER. This CDR3 has 15 amino acids. The ends were cut back, 4 bases at V and 5 bases at J, with 15 bases in the middle. CDR3 region: CASSPGGPGNNEQFF. CDR3 in DNA: TGCGCCAGCAGCCCAGGAGGACCCGGGAACAATGAGCAGTTCTTC.

This chain connects TRBV29-1 to TRBJ1-2, with D maybe TRBD1 (5 bases). V was shortened by 2 bases and J by 6 bases, with 10 bases between the two germline ends. There are 12 residues in the CDR3. Germline loops: CDR1 SQVTM, CDR2 ANQGSEA. CDR3: CSVERTGDGYTF. DNA of the CDR3: TGCAGCGTTGAAAGGACGGGGGATGGCTACACCTTC.